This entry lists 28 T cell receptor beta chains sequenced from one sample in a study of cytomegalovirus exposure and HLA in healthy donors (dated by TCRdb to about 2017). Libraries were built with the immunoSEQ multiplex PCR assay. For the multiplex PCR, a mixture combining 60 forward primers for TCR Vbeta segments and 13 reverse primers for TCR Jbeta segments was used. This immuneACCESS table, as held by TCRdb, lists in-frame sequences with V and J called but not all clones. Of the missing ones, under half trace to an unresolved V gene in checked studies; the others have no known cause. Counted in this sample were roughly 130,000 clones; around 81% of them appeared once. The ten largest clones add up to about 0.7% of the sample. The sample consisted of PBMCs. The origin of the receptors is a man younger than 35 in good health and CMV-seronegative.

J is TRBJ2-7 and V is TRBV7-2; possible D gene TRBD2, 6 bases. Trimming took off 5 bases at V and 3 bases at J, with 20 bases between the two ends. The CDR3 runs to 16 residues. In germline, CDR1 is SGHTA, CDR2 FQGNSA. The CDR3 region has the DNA TGTGCCAGCAGCCGGACGCCCGGGACTGGACTCTACGAGCAGTACTTC. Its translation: CASSRTPGTGLYEQYF.

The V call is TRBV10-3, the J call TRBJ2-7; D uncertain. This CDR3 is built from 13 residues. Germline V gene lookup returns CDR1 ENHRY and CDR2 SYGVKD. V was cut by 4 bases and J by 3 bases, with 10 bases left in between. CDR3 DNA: TGTGCCATCAGTGGTGGCGGAGACTACGAGCAGTACTTC. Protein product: CAISGGGDYEQYF.

This CDR3 is CASSISQVNTEAFF. In DNA, the CDR3 is TGTGCCAGCAGCATTTCGCAGGTGAACACTGAAGCTTTCTTT. The chain uses TRBV7-2 and TRBJ1-1; no clear D. Trimming removed 5 bases at V and 0 bases at J, with 10 bases between. Germline V CDR1 and CDR2: SGHTA, FQGNSA. The CDR3 runs to 14 residues.

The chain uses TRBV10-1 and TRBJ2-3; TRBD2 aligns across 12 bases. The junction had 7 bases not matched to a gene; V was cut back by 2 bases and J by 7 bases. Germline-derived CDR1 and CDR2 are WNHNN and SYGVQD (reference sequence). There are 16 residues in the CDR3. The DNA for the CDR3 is TGCGCCAGCAGTGAGCAAAAACTAGCGGGGGGTCATACGCAGTATTTT. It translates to CASSEQKLAGGHTQYF.

The DNA for the CDR3 is TGTGCCAGCAGCGTAGTGAGTCTCCGGAGTGGGACAGGGTCTTCCTCTGGGGCCAACGTCCTGACTTTC. Amino acids: CASSVVSLRSGTGSSSGANVLTF. This chain joins TRBV9 and TRBJ2-6; 9 bases fit TRBD1. Germline trimming cut 0 bases from V and 0 bases from J; bases unmatched to any gene: 19. The germline gives CDR1 SGDLS, CDR2 YYNGEE. The CDR3 is 23 residues long.

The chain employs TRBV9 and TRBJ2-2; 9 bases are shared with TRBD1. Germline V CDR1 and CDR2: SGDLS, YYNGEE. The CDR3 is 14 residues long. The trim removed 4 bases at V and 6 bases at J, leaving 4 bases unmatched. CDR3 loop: CASSPRTGAGELFF. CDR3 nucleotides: TGTGCCAGCAGCCCACGGACAGGGGCCGGGGAGCTGTTTTTT.

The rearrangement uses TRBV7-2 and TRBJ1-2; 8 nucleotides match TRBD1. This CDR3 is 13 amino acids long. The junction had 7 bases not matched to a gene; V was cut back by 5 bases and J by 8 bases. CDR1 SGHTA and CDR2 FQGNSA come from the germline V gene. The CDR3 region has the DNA TGTGCCAGCAGCAGCCTCAGGGGGCGAGGCTACACCTTC. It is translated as CASSSLRGRGYTF.

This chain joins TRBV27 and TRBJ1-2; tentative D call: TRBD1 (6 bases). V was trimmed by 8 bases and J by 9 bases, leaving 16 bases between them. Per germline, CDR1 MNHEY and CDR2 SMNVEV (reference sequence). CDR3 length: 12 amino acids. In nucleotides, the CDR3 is TGTGCCAGCGCCGACAGGAAAAATCGCTACACCTTC. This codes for CASADRKNRYTF.

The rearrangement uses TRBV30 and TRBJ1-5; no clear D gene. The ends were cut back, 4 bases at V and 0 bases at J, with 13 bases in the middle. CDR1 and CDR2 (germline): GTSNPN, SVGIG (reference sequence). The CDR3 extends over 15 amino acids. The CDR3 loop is CAWMAGSSSNQPQHF. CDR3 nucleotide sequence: TGTGCCTGGATGGCAGGTAGTAGTAGCAATCAGCCCCAGCATTTT.

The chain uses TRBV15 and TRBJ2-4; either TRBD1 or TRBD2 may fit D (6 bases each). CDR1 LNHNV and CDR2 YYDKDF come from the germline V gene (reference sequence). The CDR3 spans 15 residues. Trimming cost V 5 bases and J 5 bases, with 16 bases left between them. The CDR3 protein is CATSRAGAGENIQYF. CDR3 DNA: TGTGCCACCAGCCGAGCGGGTGCAGGGGAAAACATTCAGTACTTC.

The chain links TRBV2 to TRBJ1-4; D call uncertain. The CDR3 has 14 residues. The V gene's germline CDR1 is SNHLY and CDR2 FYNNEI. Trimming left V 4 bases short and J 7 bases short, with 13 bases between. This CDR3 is CASSAIIRGEKLFF. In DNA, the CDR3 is TGTGCCAGCAGTGCGATAATACGGGGTGAAAAACTGTTTTTT.

The CDR3 DNA reads as TGTGCCAGCAGCCCCACTAGCGGGGGAGGCAAGGCCCAGTACTTC. Its translation: CASSPTSGGGKAQYF. The V and J genes are TRBV5-6 and TRBJ2-5; 11 bases are shared with TRBD2. The V and J ends lost 4 bases and 9 bases, in that order; junction bases with no gene match: 11. Germline V gene data show CDR1 as SGHDT and CDR2 as YYEEEE. The CDR3 sequence is 15 residues long.

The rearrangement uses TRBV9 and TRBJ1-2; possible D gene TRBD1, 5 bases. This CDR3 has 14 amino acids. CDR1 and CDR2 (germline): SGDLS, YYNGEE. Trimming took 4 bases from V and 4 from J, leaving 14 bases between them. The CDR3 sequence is CASSPPGSSYGYTF. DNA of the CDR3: TGTGCCAGCAGCCCCCCAGGGTCTTCCTATGGCTACACCTTC.

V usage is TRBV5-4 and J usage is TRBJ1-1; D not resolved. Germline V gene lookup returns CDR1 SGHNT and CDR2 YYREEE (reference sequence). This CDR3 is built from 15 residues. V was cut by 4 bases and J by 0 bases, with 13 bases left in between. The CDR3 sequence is CASSHRQSLNTEAFF. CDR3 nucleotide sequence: TGTGCCAGCAGCCACCGACAAAGTTTGAACACTGAAGCTTTCTTT.

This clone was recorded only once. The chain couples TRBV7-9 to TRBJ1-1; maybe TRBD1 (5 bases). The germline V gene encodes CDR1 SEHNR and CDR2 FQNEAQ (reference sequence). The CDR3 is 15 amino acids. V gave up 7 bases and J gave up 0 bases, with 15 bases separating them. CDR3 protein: CASNQLTGMNTEAFF. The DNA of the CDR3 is TGTGCCAGCAACCAATTAACAGGCATGAACACTGAAGCTTTCTTT.

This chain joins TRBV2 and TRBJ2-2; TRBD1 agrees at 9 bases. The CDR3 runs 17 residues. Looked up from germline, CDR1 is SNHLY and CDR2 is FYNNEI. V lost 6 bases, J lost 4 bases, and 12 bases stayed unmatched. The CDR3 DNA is TGTGCCAGCAGCCCTTCTGGGACAGGGAGTAGCACCGGGGAGCTGTTTTTT. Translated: CASSPSGTGSSTGELFF.

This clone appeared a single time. CDR3 DNA: TGTGCCAGCAGCTTAGGGTGGGGACAGAGGAGCTCCTATAATTCACCCCTCCACTTT. Translated, it gives CASSLGWGQRSSYNSPLHF. The chain employs TRBV11-2 and TRBJ1-6; 7 positions match TRBD1. V lost 1 base, J lost 0 bases, and 9 bases stayed unmatched. The CDR3 is 19 amino acids. The germline gives CDR1 SGHAT, CDR2 FQNNGV.

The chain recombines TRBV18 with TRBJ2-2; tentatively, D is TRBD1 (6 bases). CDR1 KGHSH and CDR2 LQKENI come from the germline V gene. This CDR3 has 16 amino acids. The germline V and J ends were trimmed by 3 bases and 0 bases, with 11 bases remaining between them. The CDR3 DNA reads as TGTGCCAGCTCACCCAAGCAGGGGACGAACACCGGGGAGCTGTTTTTT. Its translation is CASSPKQGTNTGELFF.

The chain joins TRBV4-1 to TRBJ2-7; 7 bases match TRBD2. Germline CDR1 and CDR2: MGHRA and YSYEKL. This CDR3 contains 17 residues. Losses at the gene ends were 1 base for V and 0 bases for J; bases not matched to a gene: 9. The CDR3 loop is CASSQVGGGLRSYEQYF. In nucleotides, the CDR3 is TGCGCCAGCAGCCAAGTCGGCGGGGGTCTTCGCTCCTACGAGCAGTACTTC.

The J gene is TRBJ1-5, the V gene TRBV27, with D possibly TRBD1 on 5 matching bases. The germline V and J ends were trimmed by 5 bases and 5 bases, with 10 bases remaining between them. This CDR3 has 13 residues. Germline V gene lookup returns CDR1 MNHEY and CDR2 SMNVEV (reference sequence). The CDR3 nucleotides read TGTGCCAGCAGTCAGGGCCTTTATCAGCCCCAGCATTTT. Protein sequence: CASSQGLYQPQHF.

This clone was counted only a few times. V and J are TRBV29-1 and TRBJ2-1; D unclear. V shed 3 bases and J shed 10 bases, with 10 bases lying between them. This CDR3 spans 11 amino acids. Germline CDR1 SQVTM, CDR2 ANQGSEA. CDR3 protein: CSVDSTREQFF. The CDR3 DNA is TGCAGCGTTGATTCAACACGCGAGCAGTTCTTC.

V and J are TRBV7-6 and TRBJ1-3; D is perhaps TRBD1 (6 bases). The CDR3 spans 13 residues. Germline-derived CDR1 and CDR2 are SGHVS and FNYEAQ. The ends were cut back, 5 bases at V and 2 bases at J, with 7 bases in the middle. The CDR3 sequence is CASSRTAGNTIYF. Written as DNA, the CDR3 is TGTGCCAGCAGCAGGACAGCTGGAAACACCATATATTTT.

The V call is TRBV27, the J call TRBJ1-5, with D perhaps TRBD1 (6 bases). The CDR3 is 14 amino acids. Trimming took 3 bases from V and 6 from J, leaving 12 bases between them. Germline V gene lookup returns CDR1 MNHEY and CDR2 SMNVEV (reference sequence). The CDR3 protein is CASSFRGGSQPQHF. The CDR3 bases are TGTGCCAGCAGTTTCCGAGGGGGAAGTCAGCCCCAGCATTTT.

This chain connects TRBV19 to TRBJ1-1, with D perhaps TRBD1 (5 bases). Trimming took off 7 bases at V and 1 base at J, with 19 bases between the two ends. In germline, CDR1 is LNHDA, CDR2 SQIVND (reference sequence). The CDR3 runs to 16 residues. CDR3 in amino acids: CASISRTHRENTEAFF. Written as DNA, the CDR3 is TGTGCCAGTATATCACGGACACATAGGGAGAACACTGAAGCTTTCTTT. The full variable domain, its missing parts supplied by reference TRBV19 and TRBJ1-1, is DGGITQSPKYLFRKEGQNVTLSCEQNLNHDAMYWYRQDPGQGLRLIYYSQIVNDFQKGDIAEGYSVSREKKESFPLTVTSAQKNPTAFYLCASISRTHRENTEAFFGQGTRLTVV.

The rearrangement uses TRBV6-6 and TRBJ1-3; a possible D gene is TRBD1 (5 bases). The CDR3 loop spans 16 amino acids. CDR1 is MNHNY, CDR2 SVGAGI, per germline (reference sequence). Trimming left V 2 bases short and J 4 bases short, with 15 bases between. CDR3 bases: TGTGCCAGCAGTTACATGAGGCAGGGTTCAGGAAACACCATATATTTT. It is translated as CASSYMRQGSGNTIYF.

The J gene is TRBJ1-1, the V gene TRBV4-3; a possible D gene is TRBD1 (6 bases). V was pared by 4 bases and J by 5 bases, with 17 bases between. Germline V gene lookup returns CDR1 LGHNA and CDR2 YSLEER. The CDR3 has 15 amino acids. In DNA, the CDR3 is TGCGCCAGCAGCCCCTGGCCAGGGGATGGTACTGAAGCTTTCTTT. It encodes CASSPWPGDGTEAFF.

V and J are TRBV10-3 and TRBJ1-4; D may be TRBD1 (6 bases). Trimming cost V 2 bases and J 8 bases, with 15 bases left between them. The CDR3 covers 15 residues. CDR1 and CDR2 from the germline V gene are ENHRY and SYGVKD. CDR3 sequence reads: CAISEVGGHREKLFF. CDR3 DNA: TGTGCCATCAGTGAGGTCGGGGGGCACAGGGAAAAACTGTTTTTT.

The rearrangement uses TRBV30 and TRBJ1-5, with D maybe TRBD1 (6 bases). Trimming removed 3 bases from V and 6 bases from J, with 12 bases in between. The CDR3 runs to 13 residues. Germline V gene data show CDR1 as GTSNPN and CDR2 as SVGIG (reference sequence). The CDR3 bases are TGTGCCTGGAGGGGGGGGCCGGGTCAGCCCCAGCATTTT. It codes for CAWRGGPGQPQHF.